This T cell receptor beta chain was captured by sequencing in a study of CD8 T cells in ankylosing spondylitis. Study-wide results and caveats: The study identified a TCR beta motif of under 10 highly homologous variants that appeared characteristic of ankylosing spondylitis blood.

Quantitative 5'-RACE with molecular barcodes was used to make the TCR beta libraries. TCRdb redid the calling of the 5' RACE reads with MiXCR, one entry per CDR3 protein. Altogether roughly 190,000 distinct CDR3 sequences are present, roughly 13% being singletons, with the ten largest covering more than 15%. Per the germline V gene, CDR1 is SGHDN and CDR2 is FVKESK. The J segment lost 7 bases and the V segment lost 0 bases, leaving 11 bases of the junction unmatched. The CDR3 consists of 17 residues. About this clonotype: Its antigen is unidentified.

This chain links TRBV14 with TRBJ2-3, with 9 bases fitting TRBD2. The receptor comes from a male donor with ankylosing spondylitis or in good health (not recorded which). The material sequenced was blood, either unsorted or a sorted T cell fraction (not recorded which). In nucleotides, the CDR3 is TGTGCCAGCAGCCAAGATTTGGTAGCGGGGGTGCCGAATACGCAGTATTTT. Its protein product is CASSQDLVAGVPNTQYF. Full variable domain (outside the CDR3, taken from reference TRBV14 and TRBJ2-3): EAGVTQFPSHSVIEKGQTVTLRCDPISGHDNLYWYRRVMGKEIKFLLHFVKESKQDESGMPNNRFLAERTGGTYSTLKVQPAELEDSGVYFCASSQDLVAGVPNTQYFGPGTRLTVL.